This T cell receptor (beta chain) stems from a study of T cells after yellow fever vaccination. Looked up from germline, CDR1 is MRHNA and CDR2 is SNTAGT. Deletions cut 5 bases from V and 3 bases from J, with 11 bases between. The CDR3 loop spans 13 amino acids. This clonotype was counted only a few times. Its antigen remains unknown. MiXCR, applied by TCRdb to the 5' RACE reads, yields one record per CDR3 protein. The table shows 500,000 to 650,000 distinct CDR3 sequences, with 10% to 15% occurring only once. Whole-study results and caveats: Boosting was followed by the reappearance of most primary-vaccination clones (just under 97% CD4, 85% to 90% CD8).

The V gene is TRBV6-4, the J gene TRBJ2-7, with a weak D call TRBD2 (5 bases). The receptor comes from a man younger than 45 who received the YFV17D yellow fever vaccine. Sequences were derived from PBMCs, sampled on the day of the yellow fever booster vaccination. CDR3 coding DNA: TGTGCCAGCAGTCAGCGGTTGCGCTACGAGCAGTACTTC. It yields the protein CASSQRLRYEQYF.